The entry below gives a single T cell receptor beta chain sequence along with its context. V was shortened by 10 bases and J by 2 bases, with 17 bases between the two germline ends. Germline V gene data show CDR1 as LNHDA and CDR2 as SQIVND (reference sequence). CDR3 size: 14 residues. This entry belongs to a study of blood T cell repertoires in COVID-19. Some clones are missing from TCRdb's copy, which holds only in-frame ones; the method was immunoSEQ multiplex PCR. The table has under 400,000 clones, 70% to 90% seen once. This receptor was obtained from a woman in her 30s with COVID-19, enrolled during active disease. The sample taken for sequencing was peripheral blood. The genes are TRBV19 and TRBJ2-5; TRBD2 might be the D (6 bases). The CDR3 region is CATTLNGRQETQYF. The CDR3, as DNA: TGTGCCACGACCTTAAACGGGAGACAAGAGACCCAGTACTTC.